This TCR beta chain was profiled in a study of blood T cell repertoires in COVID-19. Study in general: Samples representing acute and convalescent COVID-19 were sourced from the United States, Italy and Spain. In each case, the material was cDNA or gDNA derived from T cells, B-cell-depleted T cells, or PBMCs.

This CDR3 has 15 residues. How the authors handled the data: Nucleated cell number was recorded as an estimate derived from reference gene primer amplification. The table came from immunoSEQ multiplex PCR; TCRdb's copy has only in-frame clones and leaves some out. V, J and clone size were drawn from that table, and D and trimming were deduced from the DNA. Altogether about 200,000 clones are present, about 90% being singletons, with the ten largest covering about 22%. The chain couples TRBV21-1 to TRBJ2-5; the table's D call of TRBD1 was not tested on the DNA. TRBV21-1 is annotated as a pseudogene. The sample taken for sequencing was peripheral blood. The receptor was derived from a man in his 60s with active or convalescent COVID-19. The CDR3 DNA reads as TGTGCCAGCAGCAAAGGGGACAGGGGTAATGGGACCCAGTACTTC. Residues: CASSKGDRGNGTQYF.